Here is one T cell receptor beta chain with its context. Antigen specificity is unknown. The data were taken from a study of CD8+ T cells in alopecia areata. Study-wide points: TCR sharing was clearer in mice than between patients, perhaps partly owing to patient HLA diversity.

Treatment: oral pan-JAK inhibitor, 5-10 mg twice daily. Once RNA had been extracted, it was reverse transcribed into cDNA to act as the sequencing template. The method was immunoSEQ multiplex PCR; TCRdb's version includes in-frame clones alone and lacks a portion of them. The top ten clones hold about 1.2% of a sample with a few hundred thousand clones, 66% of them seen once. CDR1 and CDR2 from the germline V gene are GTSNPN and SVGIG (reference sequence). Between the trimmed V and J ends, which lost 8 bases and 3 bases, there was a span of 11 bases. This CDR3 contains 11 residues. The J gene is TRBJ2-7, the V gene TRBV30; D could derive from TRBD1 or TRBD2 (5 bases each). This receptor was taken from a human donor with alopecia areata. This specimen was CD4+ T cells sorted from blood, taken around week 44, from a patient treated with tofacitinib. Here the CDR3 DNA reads TGTGCCGGGGGAGAAGACTACGAGCAGTACTTC. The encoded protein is CAGGEDYEQYF.